The next 10 T cell receptor beta chains were all read from a single sample in a study of long-term antiretroviral therapy in people with HIV. Assay version v3.0 of immunoSEQ was used, and it was run at survey level. Sequencing was performed with immunoSEQ multiplex PCR; in TCRdb, only in-frame clones are kept and a portion is missing. The data show tens of thousands of clones, roughly 82% seen once. Sample: unsorted PBMCs, taken 1.1 years before starting antiretroviral therapy. The receptors originated from a woman in her thirties with HIV.

This clone was found once. V is TRBV5-4 and J is TRBJ1-4, with D perhaps TRBD1 (5 bases). The CDR3 consists of 16 residues. Germline V gene lookup returns CDR1 SGHNT and CDR2 YYREEE (reference sequence). V was trimmed by 0 bases and J by 1 base, leaving 10 bases between them. CDR3 sequence (DNA): TGTGCCAGCAGCTTGGCCGGGGGGGGAACTAATGAAAAACTGTTTTTT. This gives the protein CASSLAGGGTNEKLFF.

V gene TRBV18 combines with J gene TRBJ1-1; D is uncertain. The CDR3 runs 15 residues. The germline gives CDR1 KGHSH, CDR2 LQKENI. Trimming cost V 0 bases and J 4 bases, with 12 bases left between them. CDR3 loop: CASSPPAPGSTEAFF. The CDR3 DNA sequence: TGTGCCAGCTCACCACCGGCTCCGGGGTCCACTGAAGCTTTCTTT.

The rearrangement links TRBV5-1 to TRBJ2-7; no firm D call. From germline, CDR1 is SGHRS and CDR2 YFSETQ. V shed 4 bases and J shed 3 bases, with 8 bases lying between them. CDR3 length: 12 amino acids. As DNA, the CDR3 is TGCGCCAGCAGCCTCCCGGGCTACGAGCAGTACTTC. This codes for CASSLPGYEQYF.

This clone was recorded a few times. The V call is TRBV11-2, the J call TRBJ2-5, with 9 bases fitting TRBD1. V was pared by 5 bases and J by 0 bases, with 4 bases of the junction left unmatched. This CDR3 region has 15 residues. Per the germline V gene, CDR1 is SGHAT and CDR2 is FQNNGV. CDR3 bases: TGTGCCAGCAGCCCCGGGACAGGGAACCAAGAGACCCAGTACTTC. This sequence encodes CASSPGTGNQETQYF.

This chain joins TRBV6-5 and TRBJ2-1; D is perhaps TRBD2 (6 bases). V gave up 8 bases and J gave up 8 bases, with 13 bases separating them. Germline CDR1 and CDR2: MNHEY and SVGAGI. This CDR3 is built from 12 residues. The CDR3 DNA is TGTGCCAGCGGGACTTGGTTAGATGAGCAGTTCTTC. Translated: CASGTWLDEQFF.

The rearrangement uses TRBV19 and TRBJ2-7; 7 positions agree with TRBD1. CDR1 and CDR2 (germline): LNHDA, SQIVND (reference sequence). J lost 1 base, V lost 6 bases, and 9 bases had no gene match. The CDR3 consists of 15 residues. The chain's CDR3 is CASRCEQGLSYEQYF. CDR3 coding DNA: TGTGCCAGTAGGTGCGAACAGGGGTTATCCTACGAGCAGTACTTC.

CDR3 in DNA: TGTGCCAGCCGCACGGGTTATAGCAATCAGCCCCAGCATTTT. Protein sequence: CASRTGYSNQPQHF. The rearrangement joins TRBV2 to TRBJ1-5; D is uncertain. The CDR3 contains 14 residues. CDR1 SNHLY and CDR2 FYNNEI come from the germline V gene. Trimming removed 8 bases at V and 0 bases at J, with 11 bases between. The full variable domain, in which reference TRBV2 and TRBJ1-5 provide the parts outside the CDR3, is EPEVTQTPSHQVTQMGQEVILRCVPISNHLYFYWYRQILGQKVEFLVSFYNNEISEKSEIFDDQFSVERPDGSNFTLKIRSTKLEDSAMYFCASRTGYSNQPQHFGDGTRLSIL.

In its sample, this clone was seen once. The chain links TRBV4-1 to TRBJ1-3; D gene ambiguous. The V end was cut by 0 bases, the J end by 8 bases, with 14 bases between. The germline V gene has CDR1 MGHRA and CDR2 YSYEKL. CDR3 length: 15 residues. The CDR3 region is CASSQDGQVSDTIYF. Written as DNA, the CDR3 is TGCGCCAGCAGCCAAGACGGGCAGGTGTCGGACACCATATATTTT.

This chain uses TRBV11-2 with TRBJ2-7, with a tentative D call TRBD2 (5 bases). V was clipped by 1 base and J by 5 bases, with 12 bases between them. CDR3 length equals 14 residues. CDR1 and CDR2 (germline): SGHAT, FQNNGV. CDR3 DNA: TGTGCCAGCAGCTTAGGTCGGGGATCCCACGAGCAGTACGTC. Its protein product is CASSLGRGSHEQYV.

The chain has TRBV27 and TRBJ2-3; tentative D call: TRBD2 (5 bases). The CDR3 is 15 residues long. Germline CDR1 reads MNHEY; CDR2 reads SMNVEV (reference sequence). V shed 3 bases and J shed 3 bases, with 13 bases lying between them. Written as DNA, the CDR3 is TGTGCCAGCAGTTTCGGGGTTTACGGGACAGATACGCAGTATTTT. This codes for CASSFGVYGTDTQYF.